Shown below are 23 T cell receptor beta chains from a single sample sequenced in a study of blood T cells in healthy people across ages. Combining a sample-barcoded 5' primer with a J-beta primer mix, a second PCR ran for 7 to 11 cycles. One entry per CDR3 protein results from TCRdb running MiXCR on the 5' RACE reads. This table holds 800,000 to 1,300,000 distinct CDR3 sequences, roughly 24% found once. The sample was also reused in another study, on T cells of mothers and their children.

The sample taken for sequencing was blood. These receptors came from a girl aged 2-10 years in good health.

This clonotype was observed a few times. The chain uses TRBV7-6 and TRBJ2-5; 13 bases line up with TRBD2. The CDR3 totals 16 residues. CDR1 and CDR2 from the germline V gene are SGHVS and FNYEAQ. The ends lost 5 bases at V and 4 bases at J; junction bases unmatched: 7. CDR3 bases: TGTGCCAGCAGCGGTACTAGCGGGGGGGCCCGAGAGACCCAGTACTTC. It codes for CASSGTSGGARETQYF.

The chain carries TRBV6-5 and TRBJ2-1; D may be TRBD1 or TRBD2 (5 bases each). CDR1 is MNHEY and CDR2 is SVGAGI in the germline V gene. Trimming shortened V by 2 bases and J by 7 bases, and 15 bases separated the two germline ends. The CDR3 consists of 15 residues. CDR3 DNA: TGTGCCAGCAGTTACCAGCCAGGGACGGGGAATGAGCAGTTCTTC. It encodes CASSYQPGTGNEQFF.

The V call is TRBV5-1, the J call TRBJ1-4, with D possibly matching TRBD1 (5 bases). Trimming stripped 4 bases from V and 3 bases from J, with 10 bases between. Per the germline V gene, CDR1 is SGHRS and CDR2 is YFSETQ. The CDR3 has 14 amino acids. CDR3 bases: TGCGCCAGCAGCGTACGGGGGGCTAATGAAAAACTGTTTTTT. Translating gives CASSVRGANEKLFF.

V gene TRBV20-1 combines with J gene TRBJ2-1; 11 nucleotides agree with TRBD1. V lost 1 base and J lost 13; bases outside the gene matches: 15. Germline CDR1 DFQATT, CDR2 SNEGSKA (reference sequence). The CDR3 consists of 16 residues. For the CDR3, the DNA is TGCAGTGCTAGAGGGAATCGACGCCGGGACAGGGGGGTTCAGTTCTTC. It encodes CSARGNRRRDRGVQFF.

There are a few counts of this clonotype. One end of the junction fails to match germline, which may point to a read error. This chain joins TRBV20-1 and TRBJ2-7, with D unresolved. This CDR3 has 12 residues. Germline V gene sequence: CDR1 DFQATT, CDR2 SNEGSKA (reference sequence). CDR3: CSARPPIGEQYF. The CDR3 DNA follows: TGCAGCGCTAGACCCCCGATTGGTGAGCAGTACTTC.

This chain uses TRBV5-1 with TRBJ2-7; TRBD2 agrees at 7 bases. Germline assignment: CDR1 SGHRS and CDR2 YFSETQ. The CDR3 is 14 residues long. Trimming cost V 3 bases and J 1 base; bases outside gene matches: 4. The chain's CDR3 is CASSCGGLSYEQYF. CDR3 sequence (DNA): TGCGCCAGCAGCTGTGGGGGACTATCCTACGAGCAGTACTTC.

This clonotype turned up a few times. The rearrangement links TRBV12-3 or TRBV12-4 to TRBJ1-4; D remains unclear. The CDR3 is made up of 11 amino acids. Trimming shortened V by 6 bases and J by 5 bases, and 4 bases separated the two germline ends. CDR3 region: CASSWNEKLFF. CDR3 in DNA: TGTGCCAGCAGCTGGAATGAAAAACTGTTTTTT.

This clonotype was picked up one time. The chain couples TRBV29-1 to TRBJ1-3; 8 bases are a match to TRBD1. The J segment lost 3 bases and the V segment lost 5 bases, leaving 6 bases of the junction unmatched. The CDR3 is 14 residues long. Per germline, CDR1 SQVTM and CDR2 ANQGSEA. The CDR3 region is CSVRLQGVGNTIYF. The CDR3 nucleotides are TGCAGCGTTCGGTTACAGGGGGTTGGAAACACCATATATTTT. The entire variable domain, with the rest obtained from reference TRBV29-1 and TRBJ1-3, is as follows: SAVISQKPSRDICQRGTSLTIQCQVDSQVTMMFWYRQQPGQSLTLIATANQGSEATYESGFVIDKFPISRPNLTFSTLTVSNMSPEDSSIYLCSVRLQGVGNTIYFGEGSWLTVV.

The V gene is TRBV4-3, the J gene TRBJ2-5; 12 bases match TRBD2. The DNA end favors TRBJ2-1, so the J call may be wrong. The CDR3 totals 14 residues. Per germline, CDR1 LGHNA and CDR2 YSLEER. The CDR3 DNA sequence: TGCGCCAGCAGCACTAGCGGGGGGCTCAATGAGCAGTTCTTC. This sequence encodes CASSTSGGLNEQFF.

The rearrangement uses TRBV7-3 and TRBJ2-3; 7 bases are shared with TRBD1. The CDR3 has 13 residues. Germline CDR1 SGHTA, CDR2 FQGTGA. Losses at the gene ends were 9 bases for V and 6 bases for J; bases not matched to a gene: 9. The CDR3 DNA reads TGTGCCAGTCGTAAGGGGGCAATGGATACGCAGTATTTT. This encodes CASRKGAMDTQYF.

V usage is TRBV7-3 and J usage is TRBJ2-1, with 7 bases fitting TRBD2. V lost 2 bases, J lost 0 bases, and 7 bases stayed unmatched. The germline CDR1 and CDR2 sequences are SGHTA and FQGTGA. The CDR3 runs to 17 residues. The DNA for the CDR3 is TGTGCCAGCAGCTTAGGTCTAGCGGCCTCCTCCTACAATGAGCAGTTCTTC. Translating gives CASSLGLAASSYNEQFF.

This sequence joins TRBV29-1 and TRBJ2-5; 8 bases align to TRBD2. The germline V gene has CDR1 SQVTM and CDR2 ANQGSEA. This CDR3 has 14 amino acids. The trim removed 4 bases at V and 0 bases at J, leaving 4 bases unmatched. DNA of the CDR3: TGCAGCGTTGTTAGCGGGGAGTACCAAGAGACCCAGTACTTC. It is translated as CSVVSGEYQETQYF. The full variable domain, its missing parts supplied by reference TRBV29-1 and TRBJ2-5, is SAVISQKPSRDICQRGTSLTIQCQVDSQVTMMFWYRQQPGQSLTLIATANQGSEATYESGFVIDKFPISRPNLTFSTLTVSNMSPEDSSIYLCSVVSGEYQETQYFGPGTRLLVL.

This chain connects TRBV29-1 to TRBJ2-7, with D unresolved. Trimming pared 7 bases from V and 4 bases from J, leaving 14 bases between. Germline CDR1 is SQVTM and CDR2 is ANQGSEA. CDR3 length: 12 residues. CDR3 amino acids: CSARSLGYEQYF. The CDR3 coding sequence is TGCAGCGCCCGGAGCCTGGGGTACGAGCAGTACTTC.

V and J are TRBV19 and TRBJ1-2; D gene ambiguous. The germline V gene has CDR1 LNHDA and CDR2 SQIVND (reference sequence). This CDR3 contains 12 residues. V lost 4 bases and J 8 bases, leaving 11 bases between the germline ends. The CDR3 here is CASSNIGPGYTF. The DNA of the CDR3 is TGTGCCAGTAGTAATATAGGTCCAGGCTACACCTTC.

This clonotype has a handful of counts. The rearrangement joins TRBV7-6 to TRBJ2-7; 11 bases are a match to TRBD1. V trimming: 5 bases; J trimming: 0 bases; junction bases outside the gene matches: 3. The CDR3 totals 15 residues. Germline values: CDR1 SGHVS, CDR2 FNYEAQ. The CDR3 is CASSRTGGGSYEQYF. The CDR3 nucleotides read TGTGCCAGCAGCAGGACAGGGGGCGGCTCCTACGAGCAGTACTTC.

V is TRBV6-5 and J is TRBJ2-7; D could derive from TRBD1 or TRBD2 (5 bases each). The CDR3 spans 15 residues. Germline loops: CDR1 MNHEY, CDR2 SVGAGI. V shed 0 bases and J shed 2 bases, with 11 bases lying between them. The CDR3 DNA follows: TGTGCCAGCAGTTACTCGGCAGCGGACACCTACGAGCAGTACTTC. This gives the protein CASSYSAADTYEQYF.

This clonotype has only a few counts. This sequence joins TRBV20-1 and TRBJ2-1, with TRBD2 identical over 10 bases. The tail of the sequence fits TRBJ2-7 better, so the J call may be wrong. Germline loops: CDR1 DFQATT, CDR2 SNEGSKA (reference sequence). The CDR3 consists of 17 residues. The CDR3 sequence is CSARGLLAGTSLYEQYF. The CDR3 DNA reads as TGCAGTGCTAGAGGATTACTAGCGGGAACTTCCCTCTACGAGCAGTACTTC.

This chain joins TRBV7-9 and TRBJ2-1; 8 nucleotides line up with TRBD2. With V trimmed by 0 bases and J by 12 bases, 4 bases remained unmatched. CDR1 is SEHNR, CDR2 FQNEAQ, per germline (reference sequence). This CDR3 comprises 13 residues. The CDR3 DNA reads as TGTGCCAGCAGCTTAGCCGGGGGGGAGGGGCAGTTCTTC. It is translated as CASSLAGGEGQFF.

This clonotype has more than one count but fewer than ten. The rearrangement uses TRBV20-1 and TRBJ2-5; D unclear. CDR1 DFQATT and CDR2 SNEGSKA come from the germline V gene (reference sequence). V lost 6 bases, J lost 5 bases, and 19 bases lay in between. This CDR3 has 14 amino acids. The CDR3 protein is CSAHPRLYGETQYF. As DNA, the CDR3 is TGCAGTGCCCATCCTCGACTTTATGGGGAGACCCAGTACTTC.

Only one count was recorded for this clonotype. This rearrangement joins TRBV7-7 to TRBJ1-1; D is ambiguous. This CDR3 comprises 13 residues. The germline V gene encodes CDR1 SSHAT and CDR2 FNYEAQ (reference sequence). CDR3 protein: CVSSAALNTEAFF. The CDR3 DNA reads TGTGTTAGCAGCGCGGCCCTGAACACTGAAGCTTTCTTT.

The chain combines TRBV5-1 with TRBJ1-4, with 7 bases matching TRBD1. V was pared by 3 bases and J by 6 bases, with 8 bases of the junction left unmatched. The CDR3 is 15 amino acids. The germline CDR1 and CDR2 sequences are SGHRS and YFSETQ. The CDR3 sequence: CASSSVTGMDEKLFF. The CDR3, as DNA: TGCGCCAGCAGCTCGGTGACAGGGATGGATGAAAAACTGTTTTTT.

The chain employs TRBV7-3 and TRBJ2-6; D is unclear. Germline values: CDR1 SGHTA, CDR2 FQGTGA. This CDR3 comprises 17 residues. Trimming took 3 bases from V and 0 from J, leaving 12 bases between them. For the CDR3, the DNA is TGTGCCAGCAGCTTTTTGGCAGGCCCCTCTGGGGCCAACGTCCTGACTTTC. Its translation: CASSFLAGPSGANVLTF.

This clonotype has a handful of counts. The chain joins TRBV4-2 to TRBJ2-5; TRBD2 matches 8 bases. V dropped 5 bases and J dropped 5; count of bases not matched to a gene: 10. CDR1 is LGHNA, CDR2 YNFKEQ, per germline. This CDR3 contains 15 residues. CDR3 in DNA: TGTGCCAGCAGCTCCCGGGATAGCGGGGAGGAGACCCAGTACTTC. It translates to CASSSRDSGEETQYF.